A selection of T cell receptor beta chains follows, all from one sample in a study of T cells in Graves' hyperthyroidism and ophthalmopathy. TCRdb called the multiplex PCR reads again in MiXCR, with one record for every CDR3 protein. In the table there are 490,000 or so distinct CDR3 sequences, under 25% of which are singletons. The material sequenced was blood. Receptor source: a woman in her seventies with Graves' ophthalmopathy. CDR3s include the opening cysteine and the closing phenylalanine or tryptophan. The D gene is left open where the match is weak. Clone size is shown for a subset of rows, as once, few, many or a class of expanded clone.

14	few	TRBD1	TRBV2	TRBJ1-6	TGTGCCAGCACCGGACAGGGGGAGGGTTCACCCCTCCACTTT	CASTGQGEGSPLHF
14	NA	NA	TRBV25-1	TRBJ2-7	TGTGCCAGCAGTCGACGACAGGCGCCCTACGAGCAGTACTTC	CASSRRQAPYEQYF
14	NA	TRBD2	TRBV18	TRBJ2-1	TGTGCCAGCTCACTTAAAGCGGGAGGGCAACAGCAGTTCTTC	CASSLKAGGQQQFF
14	many	NA	TRBV28	TRBJ1-1	TGTGCCAGCAAACCCCATCCAGCGTCAATAGAAGCTTTCTTT	CASKPHPASIEAFF
13	few	NA	TRBV27	TRBJ2-7	TGTGCCACGAGCCCGGTACCTCACTACGAGCAGTACTTC	CATSPVPHYEQYF
14	few	NA	TRBV18	TRBJ1-1	TGTGCCAGCTCACCCCCACCCAGGAACACTGAAGCTTTCTTT	CASSPPPRNTEAFF
15	NA	TRBD2	TRBV7-2	TRBJ2-3	TGTGCCAGCAGCTTAAGTAGCGGGAGTCCAGATACGCAGTATTTT	CASSLSSGSPDTQYF
15	NA	NA	TRBV6-9	TRBJ2-1	TGTGCCAGCAGTTACGGTAGGAGCTCCTACAATGAGCAGTTCTTC	CASSYGRSSYNEQFF
14	many	TRBD1	TRBV7-2	TRBJ1-1	TGTGCCAGCAGCGGACAGGTTTCAGGCACTGAAGCTTTCTTT	CASSGQVSGTEAFF
14	few	NA	TRBV3-1	TRBJ2-7	TGTGCCAGCAGCCCTAGAGATGGCTTCTACGAGCAGTACTTC	CASSPRDGFYEQYF
15	NA	TRBD2	TRBV5-1	TRBJ2-7	TGCGCCAGCAGCTTGGCCGTGACTAGCGTTTACGAGCAGTACTTC	CASSLAVTSVYEQYF
13	many	NA	TRBV6-1	TRBJ1-1	TGTGCCAGCAGAGAACACCGCGGGAGTGAAGCTTTCTTT	CASREHRGSEAFF
16	few	TRBD2	TRBV7-2	TRBJ2-2	TGTGCCAGCAGGATAAATCCGGGACTAGCGACCGGGGAGCTGTTTTTT	CASRINPGLATGELFF
13	NA	NA	TRBV5-6	TRBJ1-2	TGTGCCAGCAGGTGGGGCAGGGAAGGTGGCTACACCTTC	CASRWGREGGYTF
13	few	NA	TRBV20-1	TRBJ2-5	TGCAGTGCGGGAGACTGGAGGGGGGAGACCCAGTACTTC	CSAGDWRGETQYF
13	many	TRBD2	TRBV5-1	TRBJ2-1	TGCGCCAGCACTAGCGGGAGTGAGTACGAGCAGTTCTTC	CASTSGSEYEQFF
15	few	NA	TRBV7-3	TRBJ2-3	TGTGCCAGCAGCCCAGGGATCGGGTCCACAGATACGCAGTATTTT	CASSPGIGSTDTQYF
13	few	NA	TRBV9	TRBJ1-2	TGTGCCAGCGCCGACGGTAACTCTTATGGCTACACCTTC	CASADGNSYGYTF
16	NA	NA	TRBV7-2	TRBJ1-3	TGTGCCAGCAGCTTAAGAACTGGGGGAATTGCAAACACCATATATTTT	CASSLRTGGIANTIYF
12	NA	NA	TRBV6-5	TRBJ2-1	TGTGCCAGCAGTTACGGTAACAATGAGCAGTTCTTC	CASSYGNNEQFF
17	few	TRBD2	TRBV6-1	TRBJ2-3	TGTGCCAGCAGTGAAAGCGCCGGGGGGGGAAGCACAGATACGCAGTATTTT	CASSESAGGGSTDTQYF
14	few	NA	TRBV28	TRBJ1-2	TGTGCCAGCAGTCCTGCCGGGACACCATATGGCTACACCTTC	CASSPAGTPYGYTF
16	NA	NA	TRBV6-1	TRBJ2-2	TGTGCCAGCAGCCCCCGGTCGTGGGTTTACACCGGGGAGCTGTTTTTT	CASSPRSWVYTGELFF
17	NA	NA	TRBV20-1	TRBJ2-7	TGCAGTGCTAGGAACCCCTGGGGCGGGTTAAGCTCCTACGAGCAGTACTTC	CSARNPWGGLSSYEQYF
15	NA	TRBD2	TRBV20-1	TRBJ2-1	TGCAGTGCTAGAGCCCCTAGCGGCTCCTACAATGAGCAGTTCTTC	CSARAPSGSYNEQFF
16	many	NA	TRBV2	TRBJ1-5	TGTGCCAGCAGTGGCGTATGGGCCGATAGCAATCAGCCCCAGCATTTT	CASSGVWADSNQPQHF
15	few	TRBD2	TRBV7-2	TRBJ2-4	TGTGCCAGCAGCTTTAGGGCCCCGGGAGGGAACATTCAGTACTTC	CASSFRAPGGNIQYF
15	NA	TRBD2	TRBV27	TRBJ2-1	TGTGCCAGCAGACGGACCGGGACTACCCCCAATGAGCAGTTCTTC	CASRRTGTTPNEQFF
17	few	NA	TRBV5-1	TRBJ2-5	TGCGCCAGCAGCTCTTCCCCGGGACGCAACCTCCAAGAGACCCAGTACTTC	CASSSSPGRNLQETQYF
14	many	NA	TRBV12-3/TRBV12-4	TRBJ1-1	TGTGCCAGCAGTTTAGTGACAGGGAACACTGAAGCTTTCTTT	CASSLVTGNTEAFF
15	NA	NA	TRBV5-4	TRBJ1-1	TGTGCCAGCAGCTTGGCTTCGGGGGGGGACACTGAAGCTTTCTTT	CASSLASGGDTEAFF
13	once	TRBD1	TRBV10-3	TRBJ2-1	TGTGCCACCAAGGGACAGGGGGTTAATGAGCAGTTCTTC	CATKGQGVNEQFF
12	many	TRBD1	TRBV3-1	TRBJ2-7	TGTGCCAGCAGTACAGGGGTGGGCGAGCAGTACTTC	CASSTGVGEQYF
19	NA	TRBD2	TRBV9	TRBJ2-3	TGTGCCAGCAGCGTAGTGGGGGACAACCTAGCGGGAGCCACAGATACGCAGTATTTT	CASSVVGDNLAGATDTQYF
12	NA	TRBD1	TRBV3-1	TRBJ1-2	TGTGCCAGCAGCGGGACAGACTATGGCTACACCTTC	CASSGTDYGYTF
14	few	NA	TRBV7-9	TRBJ1-4	TGTGCCAGCAGCTTAACCCCGCGTAATGAAAAACTGTTTTTT	CASSLTPRNEKLFF
14	once	TRBD2	TRBV27	TRBJ2-7	TGTGCCAGCAGTTTCGCGGGAGGGACCGACGAGCAGTACTTC	CASSFAGGTDEQYF
14	few	NA	TRBV20-1	TRBJ1-4	TGCAGTGGCAAGGGACAAGGCCTTAATGAAAAACTGTTTTTT	CSGKGQGLNEKLFF
14	NA	NA	TRBV28	TRBJ2-7	TGTGCCAGCAGCTCATACGCGGCGGGGCACGAGCAGTACTTC	CASSSYAAGHEQYF
12	few	NA	TRBV29-1	TRBJ1-1	TGCAGCGTTGTCCCCGGTAACACTGAAGCTTTCTTT	CSVVPGNTEAFF
13	many	NA	TRBV2	TRBJ2-7	TGTGCCAGCATCGAGCGTGACAGCTACGAGCAGTACTTC	CASIERDSYEQYF
18	few	TRBD1	TRBV4-1	TRBJ2-2	TGCGCCAGCAGCCAGTTCCTCCAGGCGGCGGGACAGGGTTTTGAGCTGTTTTTT	CASSQFLQAAGQGFELFF
16	few	NA	TRBV25-1	TRBJ1-5	TGTGCCAGCAGTGATGGGAAAACCGGGGCCAATCAGCCCCAGCATTTT	CASSDGKTGANQPQHF
15	many	TRBD1	TRBV20-1	TRBJ1-5	TGCAGTGCTAGGGGGGACAGGGGGGAGGTTCAGCCCCAGCATTTT	CSARGDRGEVQPQHF
18	few	TRBD2	TRBV7-2	TRBJ2-1	TGTGCCAGCAGCTTACGGGTTAGGGGCACTAGCGGGACCAATGAGCAGTTCTTC	CASSLRVRGTSGTNEQFF
14	NA	TRBD2	TRBV28	TRBJ2-7	TGTGCCAGCAGTATAAGCGGGAGGGGGTACGAGCAGTACTTC	CASSISGRGYEQYF
13	many	NA	TRBV7-9	TRBJ1-1	TGTGCCAGCAGCTTACCGTGGGACACTGAAGCTTTCTTT	CASSLPWDTEAFF
16	few	TRBD2	TRBV28	TRBJ2-1	TGTGCCAGCAGTTTCTCCCTCGGGAGGGCCGGGAATGAGCAGTTCTTC	CASSFSLGRAGNEQFF
15	NA	NA	TRBV14	TRBJ1-2	TGTGCCAGCAGCCAAGCTCCGGGACACCAACTCGGCTACACCTTC	CASSQAPGHQLGYTF
13	few	NA	TRBV20-1	TRBJ1-1	TGCAGTGCTAGATCAACAGTCAGGGGCCGAGCTTTCTTT	CSARSTVRGRAFF
14	few	NA	TRBV6-2/TRBV6-3	TRBJ2-2	TGTGCCAGCAGTTTCCAGGGGCCTGGCGGGGAGCTGTTTTTT	CASSFQGPGGELFF
15	many	TRBD2	TRBV28	TRBJ2-1	TGTGCCAGCAGACGACTAGCGGGAGGGAGCAATGAGCAGTTCTTC	CASRRLAGGSNEQFF
13	NA	NA	TRBV4-3	TRBJ2-1	TGCGCCAGCAGCCAAGATTCCCAGCGTGAGCAGTTCTTC	CASSQDSQREQFF
12	NA	NA	TRBV27	TRBJ2-1	TGTGCCAGCACGTTCGGAGGCGATGAGCAGTTCTTC	CASTFGGDEQFF
13	NA	NA	TRBV20-1	TRBJ1-2	TGCAGTGCTAGGCCCCGGGAGAAGGAGGGCTACACCTTC	CSARPREKEGYTF
15	few	TRBD2	TRBV7-9	TRBJ2-1	TGTGCCAGCAGCTTAGAGGGACTAGCTAGTTATGAGCAGTTCTTC	CASSLEGLASYEQFF
15	few	NA	TRBV5-1	TRBJ2-3	TGCGCCAGCAGCTTGGACAGGTCTAGCACAGATACGCAGTATTTT	CASSLDRSSTDTQYF
14	NA	NA	TRBV7-3	TRBJ1-1	TGTGCCAGCAGCTTAATTCCAGGGGTTGGTGAAGCTTTCTTT	CASSLIPGVGEAFF
17	NA	NA	TRBV24-1	TRBJ2-3	TGTGCCACCAGCAGTGGGTTCGTAGGGGGGGGTGCAGATACGCAGTATTTT	CATSSGFVGGGADTQYF